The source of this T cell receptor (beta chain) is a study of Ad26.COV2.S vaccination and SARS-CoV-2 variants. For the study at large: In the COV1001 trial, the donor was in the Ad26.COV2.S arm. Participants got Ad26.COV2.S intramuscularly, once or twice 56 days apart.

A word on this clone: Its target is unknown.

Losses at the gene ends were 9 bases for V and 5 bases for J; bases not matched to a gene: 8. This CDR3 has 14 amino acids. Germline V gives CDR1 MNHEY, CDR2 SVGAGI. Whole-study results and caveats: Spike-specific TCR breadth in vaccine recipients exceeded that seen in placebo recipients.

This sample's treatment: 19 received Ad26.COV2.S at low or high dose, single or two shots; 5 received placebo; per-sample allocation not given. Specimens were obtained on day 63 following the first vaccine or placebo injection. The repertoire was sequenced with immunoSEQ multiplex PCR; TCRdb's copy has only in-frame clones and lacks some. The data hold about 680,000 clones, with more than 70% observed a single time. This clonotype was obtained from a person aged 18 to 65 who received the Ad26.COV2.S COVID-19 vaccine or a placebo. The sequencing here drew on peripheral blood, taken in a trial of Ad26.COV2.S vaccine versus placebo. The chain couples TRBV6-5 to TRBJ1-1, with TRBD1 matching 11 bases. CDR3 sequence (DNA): TGTGCCAGTTACCCCGGGACAGGGGGGACTGAAGCTTTCTTT. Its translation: CASYPGTGGTEAFF.